The TCR beta chain described here comes from a study of shared clonotypes between healthy human individuals. At the level of the study: The study used three CD4 naive, three CD4 memory, two CD8 naive and one CD8 memory plate per donor.

Genomic DNA per cell subset filled all wells of several immunoSEQ plates. Some clones are missing from TCRdb's copy, which holds only in-frame ones; the method was immunoSEQ multiplex PCR. The table has about 2.3 million clones, more than 85% seen once. V lost 2 bases, J lost 0 bases, and 18 bases lay in between. Germline V gene sequence: CDR1 MNHEY, CDR2 SMNVEV (reference sequence). CDR3 length equals 18 residues. The study separated CD4+ cells into CD45RA+ naive and CD45RA-negative memory subsets. The rearrangement uses TRBV27 and TRBJ2-3; D is unresolved. The sequence was obtained from a man in his late teens or twenties in good health. Some clones in this sample may be carry-over from other donors' samples. The material sequenced was naive CD4+ T cells from PBMCs. Subset noted: CD45RA+ positively selected. Here the CDR3 reads CASSLKCEEQNSTDTQYF. In DNA form, the CDR3 reads TGTGCCAGCAGTTTAAAATGTGAGGAACAGAACAGCACAGATACGCAGTATTTT.